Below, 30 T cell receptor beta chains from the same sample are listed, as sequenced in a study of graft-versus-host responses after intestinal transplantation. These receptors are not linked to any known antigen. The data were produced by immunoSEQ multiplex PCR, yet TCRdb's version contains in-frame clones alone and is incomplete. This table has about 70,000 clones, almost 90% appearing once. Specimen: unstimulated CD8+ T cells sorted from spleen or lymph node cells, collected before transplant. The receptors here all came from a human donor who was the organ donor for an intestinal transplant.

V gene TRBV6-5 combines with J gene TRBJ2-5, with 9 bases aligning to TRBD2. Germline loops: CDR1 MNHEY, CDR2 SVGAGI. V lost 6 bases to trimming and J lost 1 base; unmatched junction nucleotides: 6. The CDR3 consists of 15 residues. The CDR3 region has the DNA TGTGCCAGCAGCTATAGCGGGGGTCTCCAAGAGACCCAGTACTTC. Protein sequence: CASSYSGGLQETQYF.

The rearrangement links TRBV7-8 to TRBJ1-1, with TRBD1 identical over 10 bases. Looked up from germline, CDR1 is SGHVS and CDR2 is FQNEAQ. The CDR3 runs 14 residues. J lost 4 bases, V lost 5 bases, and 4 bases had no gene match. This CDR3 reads CASSPWTGGTEAFF. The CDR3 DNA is TGTGCCAGCAGCCCATGGACAGGGGGCACTGAAGCTTTCTTT.

The CDR3 DNA reads as TGTGCCAGCAGCTCCCCCTTGAGCGGAGAGACCCAGTACTTC. Translated, it gives CASSSPLSGETQYF. The V gene is TRBV7-9, the J gene TRBJ2-5; D is possibly TRBD2 (5 bases). This CDR3 has 14 amino acids. Germline V CDR1 and CDR2: SEHNR, FQNEAQ (reference sequence). V was shortened by 4 bases and J by 4 bases, with 13 bases between the two germline ends.

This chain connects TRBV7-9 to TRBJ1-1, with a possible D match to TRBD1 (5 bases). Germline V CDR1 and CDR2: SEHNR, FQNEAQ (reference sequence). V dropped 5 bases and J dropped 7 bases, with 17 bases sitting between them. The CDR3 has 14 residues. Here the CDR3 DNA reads TGTGCCAGCAGCCTCCCACGGGCGGGGGATGAAGCTTTCTTT. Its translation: CASSLPRAGDEAFF.

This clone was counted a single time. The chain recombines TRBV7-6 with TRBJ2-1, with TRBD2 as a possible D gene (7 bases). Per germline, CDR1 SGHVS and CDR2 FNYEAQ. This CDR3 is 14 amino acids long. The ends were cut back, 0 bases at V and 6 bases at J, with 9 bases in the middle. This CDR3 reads CASSLAGGRNEQFF. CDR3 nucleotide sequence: TGTGCCAGCAGCTTAGCGGGGGGGCGCAATGAGCAGTTCTTC.

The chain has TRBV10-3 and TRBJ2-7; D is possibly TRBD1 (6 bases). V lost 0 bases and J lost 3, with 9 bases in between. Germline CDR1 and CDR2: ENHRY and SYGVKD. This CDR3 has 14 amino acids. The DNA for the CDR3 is TGTGCCATCAGTGAGTCAAACAGGGTCTACGAGCAGTACGTC. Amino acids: CAISESNRVYEQYV.

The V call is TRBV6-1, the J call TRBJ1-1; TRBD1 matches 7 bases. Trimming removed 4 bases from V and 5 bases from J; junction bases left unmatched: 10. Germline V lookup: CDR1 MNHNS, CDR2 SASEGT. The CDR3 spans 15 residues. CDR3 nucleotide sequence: TGTGCCAGCAGTGTAAAGGGACAGTTGGATACTGAAGCTTTCTTT. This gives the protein CASSVKGQLDTEAFF.

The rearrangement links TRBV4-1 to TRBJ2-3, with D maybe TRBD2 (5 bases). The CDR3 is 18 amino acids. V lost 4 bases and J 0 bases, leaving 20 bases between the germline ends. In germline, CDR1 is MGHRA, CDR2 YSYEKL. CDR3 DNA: TGCGCCAGCAGCCCACTAGGGCCACTAGATACTAGCACAGATACGCAGTATTTT. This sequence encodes CASSPLGPLDTSTDTQYF.

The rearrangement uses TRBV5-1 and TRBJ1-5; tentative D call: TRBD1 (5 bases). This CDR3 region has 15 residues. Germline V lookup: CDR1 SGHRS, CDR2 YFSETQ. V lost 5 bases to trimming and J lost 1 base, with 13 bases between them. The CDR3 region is CASRKLRGSNQPQHF. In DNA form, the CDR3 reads TGCGCCAGCAGAAAACTGCGGGGGAGCAATCAGCCCCAGCATTTT. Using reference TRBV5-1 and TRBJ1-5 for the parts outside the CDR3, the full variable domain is KAGVTQTPRYLIKTRGQQVTLSCSPISGHRSVSWYQQTPGQGLQFLFEYFSETQRNKGNFPGRFSGRQFSNSRSEMNVSTLELGDSALYLCASRKLRGSNQPQHFGDGTRLSIL.

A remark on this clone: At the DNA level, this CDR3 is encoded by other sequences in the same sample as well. The CDR3 loop reads CAWRPVGGQETQYF. Here the CDR3 DNA reads TGTGCCTGGAGGCCGGTCGGGGGCCAAGAGACCCAGTACTTC. The chain joins TRBV30 to TRBJ2-5; D is perhaps TRBD2 (6 bases). CDR1 is GTSNPN, CDR2 SVGIG, per germline (reference sequence). Trimming shortened V by 3 bases and J by 1 base, and 12 bases separated the two germline ends. The CDR3 sequence is 14 residues long.

CDR3 bases: TGTGCCAGTAGTACACAGAATCCGGACAGCTATGGCTACACCTTC. This codes for CASSTQNPDSYGYTF. The rearrangement joins TRBV19 to TRBJ1-2; maybe TRBD1 (6 bases). The CDR3 runs 15 residues. Trimming left V 4 bases short and J 4 bases short, with 16 bases between. The germline V gene has CDR1 LNHDA and CDR2 SQIVND (reference sequence). Drawing the rest from reference TRBV19 and TRBJ1-2, the complete variable domain is DGGITQSPKYLFRKEGQNVTLSCEQNLNHDAMYWYRQDPGQGLRLIYYSQIVNDFQKGDIAEGYSVSREKKESFPLTVTSAQKNPTAFYLCASSTQNPDSYGYTFGSGTRLTVV.

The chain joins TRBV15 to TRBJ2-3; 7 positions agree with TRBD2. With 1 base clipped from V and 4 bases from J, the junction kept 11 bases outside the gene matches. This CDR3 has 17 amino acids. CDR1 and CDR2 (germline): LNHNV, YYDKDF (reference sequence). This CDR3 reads CATSRGRGFGFADTQYF. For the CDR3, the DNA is TGTGCCACCAGCAGAGGGCGGGGGTTTGGTTTCGCAGATACGCAGTATTTT.

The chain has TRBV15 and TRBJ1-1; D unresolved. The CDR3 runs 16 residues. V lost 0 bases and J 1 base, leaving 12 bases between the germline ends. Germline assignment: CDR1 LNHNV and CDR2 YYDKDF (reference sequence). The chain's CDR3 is CATSRDPPYKNTEAFF. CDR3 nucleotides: TGTGCCACCAGCAGAGATCCACCTTACAAGAACACTGAAGCTTTCTTT.

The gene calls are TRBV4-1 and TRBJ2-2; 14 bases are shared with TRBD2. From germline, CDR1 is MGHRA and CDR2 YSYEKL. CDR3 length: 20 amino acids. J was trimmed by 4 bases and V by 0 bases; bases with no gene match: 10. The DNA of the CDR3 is TGCGCCAGCAGCCAAGAGGGGGCCGGACTAGCGGGGGGACCCACCGGGGAGCTGTTTTTT. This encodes CASSQEGAGLAGGPTGELFF.

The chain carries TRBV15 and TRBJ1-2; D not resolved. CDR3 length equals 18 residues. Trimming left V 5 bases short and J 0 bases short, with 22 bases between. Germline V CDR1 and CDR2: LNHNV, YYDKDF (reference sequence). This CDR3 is CATSGEGAQTPTNYGYTF. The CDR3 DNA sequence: TGTGCCACCAGCGGGGAGGGAGCACAAACCCCCACTAACTATGGCTACACCTTC.

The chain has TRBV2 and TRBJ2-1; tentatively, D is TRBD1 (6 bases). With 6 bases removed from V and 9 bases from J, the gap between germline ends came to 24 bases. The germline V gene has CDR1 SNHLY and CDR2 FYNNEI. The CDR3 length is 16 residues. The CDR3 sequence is CASSHIGTMTSGEQFF. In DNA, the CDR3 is TGTGCCAGCAGCCACATCGGGACAATGACGTCGGGTGAGCAGTTCTTC.

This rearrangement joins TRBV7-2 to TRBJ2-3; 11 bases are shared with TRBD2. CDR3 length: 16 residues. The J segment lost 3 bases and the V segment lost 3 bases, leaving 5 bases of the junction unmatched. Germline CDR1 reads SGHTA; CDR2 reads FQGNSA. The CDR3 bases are TGTGCCAGCAGCTTCGTAGCGGGGGGGCTGACAGATACGCAGTATTTT. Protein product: CASSFVAGGLTDTQYF.

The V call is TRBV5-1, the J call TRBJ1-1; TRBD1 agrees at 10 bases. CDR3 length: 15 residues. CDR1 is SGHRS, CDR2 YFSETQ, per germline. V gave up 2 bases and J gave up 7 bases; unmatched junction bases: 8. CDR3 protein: CASSFPGQGRNEAFF. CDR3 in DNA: TGCGCCAGCAGCTTTCCGGGACAGGGGCGGAATGAAGCTTTCTTT.

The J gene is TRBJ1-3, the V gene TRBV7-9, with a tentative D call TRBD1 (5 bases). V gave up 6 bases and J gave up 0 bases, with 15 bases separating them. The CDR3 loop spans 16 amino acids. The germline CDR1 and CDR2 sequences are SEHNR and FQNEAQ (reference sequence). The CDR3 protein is CASSPPADSSGNTIYF. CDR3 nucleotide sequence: TGTGCCAGCAGTCCTCCCGCCGACAGCTCTGGAAACACCATATATTTT.

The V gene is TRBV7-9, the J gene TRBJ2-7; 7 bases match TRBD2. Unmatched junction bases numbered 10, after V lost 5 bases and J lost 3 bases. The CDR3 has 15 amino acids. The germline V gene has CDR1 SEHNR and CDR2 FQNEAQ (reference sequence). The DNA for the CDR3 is TGTGCCAGCAGCCAAGAAGCGGGACCTCTCTACGAGCAGTACGTC. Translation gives CASSQEAGPLYEQYV.

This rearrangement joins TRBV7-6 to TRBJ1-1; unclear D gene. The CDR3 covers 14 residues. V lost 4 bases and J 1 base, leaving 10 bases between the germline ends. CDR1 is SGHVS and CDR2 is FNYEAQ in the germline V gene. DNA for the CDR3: TGTGCCAGCAGCTCAAACTTTGAGAACACTGAAGCTTTCTTT. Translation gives CASSSNFENTEAFF.

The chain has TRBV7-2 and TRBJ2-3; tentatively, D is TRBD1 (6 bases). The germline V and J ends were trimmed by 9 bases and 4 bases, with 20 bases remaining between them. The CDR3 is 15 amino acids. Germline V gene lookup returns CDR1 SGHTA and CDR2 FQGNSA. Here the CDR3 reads CASTYRVYYPDTQYF. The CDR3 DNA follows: TGTGCCAGTACCTACAGGGTTTATTATCCAGATACGCAGTATTTT.

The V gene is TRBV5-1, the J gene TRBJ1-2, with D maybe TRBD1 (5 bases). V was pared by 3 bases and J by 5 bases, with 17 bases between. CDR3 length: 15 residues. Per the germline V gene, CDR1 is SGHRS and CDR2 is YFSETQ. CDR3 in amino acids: CASSSTGGDGYGYTF. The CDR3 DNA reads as TGCGCCAGCAGCTCAACGGGCGGGGACGGGTATGGCTACACCTTC.

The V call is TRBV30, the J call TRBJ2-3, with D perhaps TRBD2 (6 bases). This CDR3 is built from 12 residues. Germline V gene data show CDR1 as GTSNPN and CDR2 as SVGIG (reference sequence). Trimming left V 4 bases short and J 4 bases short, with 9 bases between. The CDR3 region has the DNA TGTGCCTGGAACGGGGGTTCAGATACGCAGTATTTT. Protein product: CAWNGGSDTQYF.

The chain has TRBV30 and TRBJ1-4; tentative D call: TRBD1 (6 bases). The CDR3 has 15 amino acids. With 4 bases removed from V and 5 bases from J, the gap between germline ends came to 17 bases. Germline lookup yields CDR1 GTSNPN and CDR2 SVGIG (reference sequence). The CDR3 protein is CAWTKGEGGNEKLFF. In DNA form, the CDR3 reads TGTGCCTGGACAAAGGGGGAGGGGGGGAATGAAAAACTGTTTTTT.

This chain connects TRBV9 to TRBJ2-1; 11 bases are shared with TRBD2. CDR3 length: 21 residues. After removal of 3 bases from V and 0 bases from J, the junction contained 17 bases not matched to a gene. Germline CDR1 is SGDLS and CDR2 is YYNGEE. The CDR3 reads CASSASPGPSGGPSSYNEQFF. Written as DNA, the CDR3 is TGTGCCAGCAGCGCTTCACCCGGGCCTAGCGGGGGGCCGAGCTCCTACAATGAGCAGTTCTTC. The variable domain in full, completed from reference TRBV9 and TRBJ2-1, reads DSGVTQTPKHLITATGQRVTLRCSPRSGDLSVYWYQQSLDQGLQFLIQYYNGEERAKGNILERFSAQQFPDLHSELNLSSLELGDSALYFCASSASPGPSGGPSSYNEQFFGPGTRLTVL.

This chain's CDR3 is CSVEAPTGVPYNEQFF. In nucleotides, the CDR3 is TGCAGCGTTGAGGCACCCACAGGGGTCCCCTACAATGAGCAGTTCTTC. This chain connects TRBV29-1 to TRBJ2-1; TRBD1 matches 7 bases. Germline V gives CDR1 SQVTM, CDR2 ANQGSEA. The trim removed 3 bases at V and 2 bases at J, leaving 10 bases unmatched. The CDR3 consists of 16 residues.

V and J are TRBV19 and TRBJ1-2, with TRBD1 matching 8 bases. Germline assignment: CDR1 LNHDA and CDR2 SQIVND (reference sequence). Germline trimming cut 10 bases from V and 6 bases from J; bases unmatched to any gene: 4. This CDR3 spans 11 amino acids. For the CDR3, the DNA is TGTGCCACTCGGACAGGGAATGGCTACACCTTC. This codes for CATRTGNGYTF.

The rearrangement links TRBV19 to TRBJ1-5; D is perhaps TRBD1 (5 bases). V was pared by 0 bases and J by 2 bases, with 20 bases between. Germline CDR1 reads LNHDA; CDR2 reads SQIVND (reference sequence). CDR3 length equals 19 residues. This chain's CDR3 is CASSIDLRGGAMRNQPQHF. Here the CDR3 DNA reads TGTGCCAGTAGTATAGATCTGAGAGGAGGGGCTATGCGCAATCAGCCCCAGCATTTT. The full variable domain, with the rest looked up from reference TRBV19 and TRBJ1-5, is DGGITQSPKYLFRKEGQNVTLSCEQNLNHDAMYWYRQDPGQGLRLIYYSQIVNDFQKGDIAEGYSVSREKKESFPLTVTSAQKNPTAFYLCASSIDLRGGAMRNQPQHFGDGTRLSIL.

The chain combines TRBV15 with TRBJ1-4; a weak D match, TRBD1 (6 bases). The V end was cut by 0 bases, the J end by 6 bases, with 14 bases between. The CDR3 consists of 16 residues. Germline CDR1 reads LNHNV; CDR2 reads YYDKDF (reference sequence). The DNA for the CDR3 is TGTGCCACCAGCAGAGATCGTGGGGGCGAGCATGAAAAACTGTTTTTT. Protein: CATSRDRGGEHEKLFF.